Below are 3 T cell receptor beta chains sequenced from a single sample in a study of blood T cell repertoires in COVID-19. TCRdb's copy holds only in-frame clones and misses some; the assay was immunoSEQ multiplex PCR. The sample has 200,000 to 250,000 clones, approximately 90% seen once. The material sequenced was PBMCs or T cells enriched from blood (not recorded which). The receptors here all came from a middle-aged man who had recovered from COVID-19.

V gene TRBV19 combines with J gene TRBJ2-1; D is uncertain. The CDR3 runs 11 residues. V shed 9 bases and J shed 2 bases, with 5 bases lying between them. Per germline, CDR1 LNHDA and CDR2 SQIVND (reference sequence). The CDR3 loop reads CASNTYNEQFF. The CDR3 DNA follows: TGTGCCAGCAACACCTACAATGAGCAGTTCTTC.

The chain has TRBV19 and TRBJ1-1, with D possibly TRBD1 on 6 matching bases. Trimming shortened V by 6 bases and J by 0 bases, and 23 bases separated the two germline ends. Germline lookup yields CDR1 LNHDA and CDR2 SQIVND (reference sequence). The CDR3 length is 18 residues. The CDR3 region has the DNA TGTGCCAGTAGCAGCCCCCCAGGGGAAAAGTGGATGAACACTGAAGCTTTCTTT. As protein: CASSSPPGEKWMNTEAFF.

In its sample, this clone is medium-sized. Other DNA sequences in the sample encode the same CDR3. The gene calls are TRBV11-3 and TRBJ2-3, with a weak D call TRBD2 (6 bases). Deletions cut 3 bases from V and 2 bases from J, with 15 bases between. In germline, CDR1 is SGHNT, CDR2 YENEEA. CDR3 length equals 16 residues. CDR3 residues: CASSLGRREDTDTQYF. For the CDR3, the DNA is TGTGCCAGCAGCTTGGGAAGAAGGGAGGACACAGATACGCAGTATTTT.